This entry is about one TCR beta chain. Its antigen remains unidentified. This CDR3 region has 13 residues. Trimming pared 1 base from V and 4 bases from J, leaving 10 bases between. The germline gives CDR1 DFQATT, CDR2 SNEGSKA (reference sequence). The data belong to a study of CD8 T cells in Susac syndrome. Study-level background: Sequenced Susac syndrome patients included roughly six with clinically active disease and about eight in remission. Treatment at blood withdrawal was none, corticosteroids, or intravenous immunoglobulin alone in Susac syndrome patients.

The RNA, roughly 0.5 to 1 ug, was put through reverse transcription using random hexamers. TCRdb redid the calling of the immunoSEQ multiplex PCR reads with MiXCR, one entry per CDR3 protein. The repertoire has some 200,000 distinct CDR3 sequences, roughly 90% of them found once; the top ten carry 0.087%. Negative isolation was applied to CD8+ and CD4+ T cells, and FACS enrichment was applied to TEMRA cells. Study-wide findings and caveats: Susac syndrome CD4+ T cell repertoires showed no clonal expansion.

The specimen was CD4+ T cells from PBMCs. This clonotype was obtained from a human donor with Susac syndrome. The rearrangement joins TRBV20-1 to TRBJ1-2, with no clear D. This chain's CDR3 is CSARGGEPYGYTF. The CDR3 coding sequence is TGCAGTGCTAGAGGTGGGGAGCCCTATGGCTACACCTTC.